The TCR beta chain described here comes from a study of a mutant IDH1 vaccine in newly diagnosed glioma listed by TCRdb under 2021. In terms of the full investigation: Of the roughly 34 treated patients, about 62% were male and around 38% were female, and a mean age of 40.4 years was recorded. Before enrollment, patients had received standard therapy of radiotherapy alone, temozolomide alone, or radiochemotherapy with temozolomide; most received the combination. Peripheral blood was collected at six visits: V03 (baseline), V05, V07, V10, V12 and V13. For exploratory analyses, fewer than 30 treated patients had longitudinal TCRB deep sequencing done wherever samples were available. The paper as a whole reports these results and caveats: According to the authors, sample limitations meant that analyses of patient blood samples could not be reproduced. Pseudoprogression appeared unrelated to alterations in the top peripheral T cell clonotypes detected by TCRB sequencing. Selection of PBMC samples for TCRB deep sequencing was based on availability. Vaccine-induced immune responses across multiple MHC alleles were detected in 80% to 95% of patients.

CDR1 and CDR2, looked up from the germline V gene (reference sequence), are GTSNPN and SVGIG. The CDR3, cysteine through phenylalanine, is 13 amino acids long. The read is trimmed to its CDR3 DNA, 39 bases read in frame from base 1. Compared with germline, V lacks 3 bases and J lacks 13 bases; bases without a gene match: 8. Libraries were prepared through the immunoSEQ multiplex PCR assay. The hsTCRB Kit was used according to the manufacturer's protocol to amplify rearranged TCR beta chain sequences. Sequencing of TCRB libraries was carried out on an Illumina MiSeq. The published analysis was carried out like this. The proprietary platform of the kit vendor was used for demultiplexing, trimming and gene mapping. Not all clones reach the TCRdb copy of this immuneACCESS table, which keeps in-frame sequences only. Checked studies attribute under half of the gap to unresolved V genes and leave the rest unexplained. That table gives V, J and clone size, and the DNA gave D and trimming. The sample table shows 35,000 to 40,000 clones, and roughly 92% are seen once. The ten largest account for about 18% of the sample.

The sample's time point label, decoded: baseline, week 1 (first vaccination visit). Taken with the paper, the label for treatment or condition translates to: pre-vaccination baseline after standard-of-care therapy. All donors had newly diagnosed IDH1-mutant astrocytomas of WHO grade 3 or 4 that showed loss of nuclear ATRX. The samples were drawn from NOA16, a multicentre, single-arm, open-label phase I trial in Germany that tested a mutant IDH1 peptide vaccine in humans for the first time. For immunogenicity testing, the blood drawn at visit V03 was used as the baseline sample. Genomic DNA for TCRB sequencing was extracted from EDTA blood using the DNeasy Blood and Tissue Kit. Notes on this clone: No antigen is known for it. Per-nucleotide qualities are absent, and no much larger clonotype sits a single base away.

This receptor was obtained from a man younger than 30 with glioma. Material: PBMCs, obtained from a glioma patient treated with radiotherapy, temozolomide or both. The sequence joins TRBV30 to TRBJ2-1; a stretch of 11 junction bases matches TRBD2. The DNA sequence reads TGTGCCTGGAGCCTAACCGGGACTAGCGGTCAGTTCTTC. Translated, this gives CAWSLTGTSGQFF.